These 8 T cell receptor beta chains share one sample of origin, sequenced in a study of blood T cell repertoires in COVID-19. Clones were sequenced by immunoSEQ multiplex PCR, and TCRdb holds only the in-frame ones, with some missing. The data show over 140,000 clones, 80% to 85% seen once. Specimen: peripheral blood. The receptors were sampled from a woman aged 60-70 years with acute or convalescent COVID-19.

This sequence joins TRBV7-9 and TRBJ1-4, with TRBD1 as a possible D gene (5 bases). The V gene lost 7 bases and the J gene lost 5 bases, with 20 bases spanning the gap. Germline assignment: CDR1 SEHNR and CDR2 FQNEAQ (reference sequence). This CDR3 comprises 16 residues. The CDR3 DNA sequence: TGTGCCAGCACAAGAAAATGGGGCAGCCTAAATGAAAAACTGTTTTTT. It specifies CASTRKWGSLNEKLFF.

This clone was recorded only once. The rearrangement links TRBV14 to TRBJ2-1; tentative D call: TRBD1 (5 bases). This CDR3 is 14 amino acids long. Per the germline V gene, CDR1 is SGHDN and CDR2 is FVKESK. With 0 bases removed from V and 8 bases from J, the gap between germline ends came to 11 bases. CDR3 sequence: CASSQEGWGHEQFF. CDR3 bases: TGTGCCAGCAGCCAAGAGGGTTGGGGCCATGAGCAGTTCTTC.

The chain recombines TRBV6-2 or TRBV6-3 with TRBJ2-1, with TRBD2 identical over 10 bases. The CDR3 loop spans 15 amino acids. The germline gives CDR1 MNHEY, CDR2 SVGEGT. V was pared by 4 bases and J by 9 bases, with 9 bases of the junction left unmatched. Written as DNA, the CDR3 is TGTGCCAGCAGTTCTAGCGGGAGACCCGGGGGTGAGCAGTTCTTC. It translates to CASSSSGRPGGEQFF.

The count of this clone is one. V is TRBV19 and J is TRBJ2-5; D is ambiguous. The V and J ends lost 1 base and 0 bases respectively, with 12 bases between them. Germline CDR1 and CDR2: LNHDA and SQIVND (reference sequence). This CDR3 region has 16 residues. The CDR3 coding sequence is TGTGCCAGTAGTATAGGAGGCAACCCCAACCAAGAGACCCAGTACTTC. This sequence encodes CASSIGGNPNQETQYF.

V and J are TRBV13 and TRBJ2-7; 10 positions match TRBD2. V shed 4 bases and J 2 bases; nucleotides not matched to a gene: 11. CDR1 and CDR2 from the germline V gene are PRHDT and FYEKMQ (reference sequence). The CDR3 is 17 amino acids. CDR3 protein: CASSSREGAGGPYEQYF. Written as DNA, the CDR3 is TGTGCCAGCAGCTCCAGGGAGGGAGCGGGAGGGCCCTACGAGCAGTACTTC.

The J gene is TRBJ1-1, the V gene TRBV18; 7 positions match TRBD1. This CDR3 region has 15 residues. Germline CDR1 reads KGHSH; CDR2 reads LQKENI. V was clipped by 4 bases and J by 0 bases; unmatched bases: 5. The CDR3 spells CASSLDRAMNTEAFF. The CDR3 coding sequence is TGTGCCAGCTCACTTGACAGGGCCATGAACACTGAAGCTTTCTTT.

This rearrangement joins TRBV18 to TRBJ1-1, with TRBD1 matching over 10 bases. Trimming at V came to 4 bases and at J to 4 bases, leaving 6 bases not matched to a gene. The CDR3 has 15 amino acids. CDR1 and CDR2 (germline): KGHSH, LQKENI. CDR3 sequence reads: CASSLRQGASTEAFF. CDR3 in DNA: TGTGCCAGCTCACTCAGACAGGGGGCGAGCACTGAAGCTTTCTTT.

The genes are TRBV6-5 and TRBJ2-1, with 7 bases aligning to TRBD1. Germline V gene sequence: CDR1 MNHEY, CDR2 SVGAGI. The CDR3 has 15 residues. The junction had 13 bases not matched to a gene; V was cut back by 6 bases and J by 8 bases. Here the CDR3 reads CASRSFTDRRHEQFF. CDR3 bases: TGTGCCAGCAGGTCCTTCACGGACAGGCGGCATGAGCAGTTCTTC.